A selection of T cell receptor beta chains follows, all from one sample in a study. TCRdb ran MiXCR on the 5' RACE reads and lists one entry per CDR3 protein. Among more than 6,500 distinct CDR3 sequences listed, 35% to 45% were seen once. The source material was tumor-infiltrating memory CD4+ T cells sorted from the breast tumor. The receptor source for this set is a female donor with breast cancer. Each CDR3 is given with its conserved first and last residue. The order of the fields is V gene, clone size, J gene, D gene, CDR3 protein, CDR3 DNA. The D gene is left open where the match is weak. A row's size may be missing; if present it is once, few, many or a size class.

TRBV7-2	few	TRBJ2-1	NA	CASSLLVGSSYNEQFF	TGTGCCAGCAGCTTATTAGTCGGGAGCTCCTACAATGAGCAGTTCTTC
TRBV4-2	large	TRBJ2-1	NA	CASSHIAPYNEQFF	TGTGCCAGCAGCCATATAGCGCCGTACAATGAGCAGTTCTTC
TRBV10-3	NA	TRBJ1-5	TRBD1	CAISDETGYNQPQHF	TGTGCCATCAGTGATGAGACAGGGTACAATCAGCCCCAGCATTTT
TRBV19	many	TRBJ1-5	TRBD1	CASNAGQPNQPQHF	TGTGCCAGTAACGCGGGACAGCCCAATCAGCCCCAGCATTTT
TRBV18	few	TRBJ2-1	TRBD2	CASSPLGLAGVEQFF	TGTGCCAGCTCACCACTTGGACTAGCGGGGGTTGAGCAGTTCTTC
TRBV7-6	NA	TRBJ2-3	NA	CASGSGVRSTDTQYF	TGTGCCAGCGGCTCAGGAGTGAGGAGCACAGATACGCAGTATTTT
TRBV12-3/TRBV12-4	NA	TRBJ2-1	NA	CASSYKGGDNEQFF	TGTGCCAGCAGTTATAAGGGAGGTGACAATGAGCAGTTCTTC
TRBV15	many	TRBJ2-1	NA	CATSRAGEREALQFF	TGTGCCACCAGCAGAGCCGGTGAGAGGGAAGCCTTGCAGTTCTTC
TRBV12-3/TRBV12-4	NA	TRBJ2-2	TRBD2	CASSSGLAGVTGELFF	TGTGCCAGCAGTTCTGGACTAGCGGGAGTTACCGGGGAGCTGTTTTTT
TRBV7-9	medium-sized	TRBJ2-2	TRBD2	CASSLLAGETGELFF	TGTGCCAGCAGCTTATTAGCGGGAGAAACTGGGGAGCTGTTTTTT
TRBV4-1	NA	TRBJ2-7	NA	CASSQEDRIGYEQYF	TGCGCCAGCAGCCAAGAGGACCGTATAGGCTACGAGCAGTACTTC
TRBV12-3/TRBV12-4	NA	TRBJ2-1	TRBD2	CASSRYEREWSYNEQFF	TGTGCCAGCAGCCGTTACGAGCGGGAGTGGTCCTACAATGAGCAGTTCTTC
TRBV5-1	NA	TRBJ2-7	TRBD2	CASSPQTSGGSYEQYF	TGCGCCAGCAGCCCGCAGACTAGCGGGGGCTCCTACGAGCAGTACTTC
TRBV7-2	NA	TRBJ2-5	NA	CASSLVRSETQYF	TGCGCCAGCAGCTTAGTTCGCTCCGAGACCCAGTACTTC
TRBV12-3/TRBV12-4	large	TRBJ1-4	TRBD1	CASSTGTGITNEKLFF	TGTGCCAGCAGCACTGGGACAGGGATAACTAATGAAAAACTGTTTTTT
TRBV7-2	once	TRBJ1-2	TRBD1	CASSPRTGRRGHAF	TGTGCCAGCAGCCCCCGGACAGGACGGAGGGGCCACGCCTTC
TRBV5-1	NA	TRBJ2-3	NA	CASSLGQPLDTQYF	TGCGCCAGCAGCTTGGGGCAGCCCCTTGATACGCAGTATTTT
TRBV5-1	many	TRBJ2-7	TRBD1	CASSSQGDAREQYF	TGCGCCAGCAGCTCACAGGGGGACGCTCGCGAGCAGTACTTC
TRBV20-1	many	TRBJ1-6	NA	CSAIRTANNSPLHF	TGCAGTGCTATAAGGACAGCGAATAATTCACCCCTCCACTTT
TRBV6-5	NA	TRBJ1-1	NA	CASSYSRASNTEAFF	TGTGCCAGCAGTTACTCGAGGGCGTCGAACACTGAAGCTTTCTTT
TRBV5-4	once	TRBJ2-2	TRBD1	CASSLDRVVTGELFF	TGTGCCAGCAGTCTTGACAGGGTGGTTACCGGGGAGCTGTTTTTT
TRBV4-1	NA	TRBJ1-2	TRBD1	CASSQGLKGQGGQEYTF	TGCGCCAGCAGCCAAGGCCTTAAGGGACAGGGGGGACAGGAGTACACCTTC
TRBV5-1	medium-sized	TRBJ1-4	TRBD1	CASSDGQGLGEKLFF	TGCGCCAGCAGCGACGGACAGGGGCTCGGTGAAAAACTGTTTTTT
TRBV27	few	TRBJ1-6	NA	CASTPLPGQYNSPLHF	TGTGCCAGCACCCCCTTGCCCGGACAGTATAATTCACCCCTCCACTTT
TRBV6-1	NA	TRBJ2-1	TRBD1	CASSSQGYNEQFF	TGTGCCAGCAGTTCACAGGGGTACAATGAGCAGTTCTTC
TRBV5-1	medium-sized	TRBJ1-1	NA	CASSLGPNTEAFF	TGCGCCAGCAGCTTGGGGCCGAACACTGAAGCTTTCTTT
TRBV20-1	medium-sized	TRBJ2-3	TRBD1	CSASSRGQGRGTTDTQYF	TGCAGTGCAAGTTCACGGGGACAGGGGCGAGGGACCACAGATACGCAGTATTTT
TRBV23-1	NA	TRBJ1-1	TRBD1	CASSGRGGGGRTEAFF	TGCGCCAGCAGTGGGAGGGGAGGGGGCGGACGGACTGAAGCTTTCTTT
TRBV3-1	NA	TRBJ2-5	NA	CASSQSQGAQYF	TGCGCCAGCAGCCAGAGCCAAGGGGCCCAGTACTTC
TRBV5-5	NA	TRBJ2-5	NA	CASSSVRPQQETQYF	TGTGCCAGCAGCTCGGTAAGACCGCAACAAGAAACCCAGTACTTC
TRBV28	NA	TRBJ2-6	NA	CASSMSSGANVLTF	TGTGCCAGCAGTATGAGCTCTGGGGCCAACGTCCTGACTTTC
TRBV7-3	medium-sized	TRBJ1-6	TRBD1	CASSQTGDSPLHF	TGTGCCAGCAGCCAAACAGGGGATTCACCCCTCCACTTT
TRBV29-1	many	TRBJ2-1	TRBD1	CSVSRDSSGDEQFF	TGCAGCGTTTCCCGGGACAGCTCTGGGGATGAGCAGTTCTTC
TRBV19	few	TRBJ1-1	NA	CASSFQGTTEAFF	TGTGCCAGTAGTTTTCAGGGAACCACTGAAGCTTTCTTT
TRBV6-5	NA	TRBJ1-2	NA	CASSRRGDDGYTF	TGTGCCAGCAGTCGCAGGGGTGATGATGGCTACACCTTC
TRBV20-1	NA	TRBJ2-1	TRBD2	CSARDYLARGRGNEQFF	TGCAGTGCTAGAGATTATTTGGCTCGCGGGAGGGGCAATGAGCAGTTCTTC
TRBV7-9	large	TRBJ2-7	NA	CASSSGRAYEQYF	TGTGCCAGCAGCTCCGGACGAGCCTACGAGCAGTACTTC
TRBV29-1	NA	TRBJ1-2	NA	CSVWDDQDGYTF	TGCAGCGTTTGGGACGACCAAGATGGCTACACCTTC
TRBV10-3	many	TRBJ2-2	NA	CAISKGDANTGELFF	TGTGCCATCAGTAAGGGGGACGCGAACACCGGGGAGCTGTTTTTT
TRBV12-3/TRBV12-4	few	TRBJ1-2	NA	CASSFAVLGLSGGGYTF	TGTGCCAGCAGTTTCGCTGTACTGGGACTGTCGGGAGGTGGCTACACCTTC
TRBV4-1	NA	TRBJ2-7	NA	CASSQDQGRQYF	TGCGCCAGCAGCCAAGATCAGGGGAGACAGTACTTC
TRBV6-5	medium-sized	TRBJ1-1	NA	CASSYGGVSYTEAFF	TGTGCCAGCAGTTACGGGGGGGTTAGCTACACTGAAGCTTTCTTT
TRBV6-1	NA	TRBJ2-5	TRBD1	CASSETDRGLETQYF	TGTGCCAGCAGTGAAACAGACAGGGGGTTGGAGACCCAGTACTTC
TRBV7-2	NA	TRBJ1-1	NA	CASSLAGTADTEAFF	TGTGCCAGCAGCTTGGCCGGGACGGCGGACACTGAAGCTTTCTTT
TRBV20-1	NA	TRBJ2-7	NA	CSAKIPDRSRREQYF	TGCAGTGCCAAAATCCCCGACAGAAGTCGTCGAGAGCAGTACTTC
TRBV19	NA	TRBJ1-5	NA	CASSISHGYSNQPQHF	TGTGCCAGTAGTATATCTCATGGTTATAGCAATCAGCCCCAGCATTTT
TRBV5-1	NA	TRBJ2-1	NA	CASSLGTTVVDEQFF	TGCGCCAGCAGCTTGGGGACTACCGTGGTCGATGAGCAGTTCTTC
TRBV6-5	NA	TRBJ1-1	TRBD1	CASRIGQGRTEAFF	TGTGCCAGCAGAATCGGACAGGGGAGGACTGAAGCTTTCTTT
TRBV4-2	NA	TRBJ1-2	NA	CASSQDDYDGYTF	TGTGCCAGCAGCCAAGACGACTACGATGGCTACACCTTC
TRBV5-5	many	TRBJ1-1	NA	CASSLKTSTGSSEAFF	TGTGCCAGCAGCTTGAAAACGTCTACAGGGTCATCTGAAGCTTTCTTT
TRBV7-3	NA	TRBJ2-1	NA	CASSLGSLKSSYNEQFF	TGTGCCAGCAGTCTTGGGTCCCTGAAGAGCTCCTACAATGAGCAGTTCTTC
TRBV5-1	NA	TRBJ2-7	NA	CASSLAYATYEQYF	TGCGCCAGCAGCTTGGCCTACGCGACCTACGAGCAGTACTTC
TRBV5-1	NA	TRBJ2-7	NA	CASRAGPGSYEQYF	TGCGCCAGCAGGGCCGGGCCGGGATCCTACGAGCAGTACTTC
TRBV2	NA	TRBJ2-2	NA	CASSESVRTGELFF	TGTGCCAGCAGTGAATCTGTAAGGACCGGGGAGCTGTTTTTT
TRBV7-3	once	TRBJ2-1	NA	CASSPWAGNGNEQFF	TGTGCCAGCAGCCCGTGGGCGGGAAACGGGAATGAGCAGTTCTTC
TRBV27	few	TRBJ2-5	NA	CASSPQGEETQYF	TGTGCCAGCAGTCCTCAGGGTGAGGAGACCCAGTACTTC
TRBV3-1	medium-sized	TRBJ2-5	TRBD2	CASRERTSGGRETQYF	TGTGCCAGCCGAGAGAGGACTAGCGGGGGCCGGGAGACCCAGTACTTC